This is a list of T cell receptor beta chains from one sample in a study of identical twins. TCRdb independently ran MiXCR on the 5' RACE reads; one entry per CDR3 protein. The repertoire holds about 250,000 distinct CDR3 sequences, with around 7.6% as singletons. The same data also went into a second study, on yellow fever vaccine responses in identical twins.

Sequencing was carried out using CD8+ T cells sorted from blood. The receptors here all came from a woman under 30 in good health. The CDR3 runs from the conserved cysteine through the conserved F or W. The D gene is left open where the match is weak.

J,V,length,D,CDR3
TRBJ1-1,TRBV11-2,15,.,CASSSLRERNTEAFF
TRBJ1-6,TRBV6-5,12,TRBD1,CASRDRDLPLHF
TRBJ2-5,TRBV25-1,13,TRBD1,CASSLGGWETQYF
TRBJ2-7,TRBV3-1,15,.,CATSQATEAPYEQYF
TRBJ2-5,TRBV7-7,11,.,CASSIIETQYF
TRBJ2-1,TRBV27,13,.,CASAIYRDNEQFF
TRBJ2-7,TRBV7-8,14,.,CASSTADPTYEQYF
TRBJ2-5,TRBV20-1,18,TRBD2,CSATMVAGGPRDQETQYF
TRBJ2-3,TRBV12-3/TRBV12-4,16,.,CASSFSTGPHTDTQYF
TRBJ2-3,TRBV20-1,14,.,CSARGLAETDTQYF
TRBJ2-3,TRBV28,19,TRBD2,CASNLIPGLAGRGTDTQYF
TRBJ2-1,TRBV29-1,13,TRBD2,CSVDATSGGEQFF
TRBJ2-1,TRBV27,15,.,CASSPDGPGGNEQFF
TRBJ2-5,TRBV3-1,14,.,CASSHRGTRETQYF
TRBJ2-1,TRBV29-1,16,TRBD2,CSVSGLAGGRYNEQFF
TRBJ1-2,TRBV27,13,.,CASSFQQNYGYTF
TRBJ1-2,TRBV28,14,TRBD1,CASIRQGMLPGYTF
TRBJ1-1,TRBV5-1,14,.,CASSTGLLGTEAFF